This entry concerns a single TCR beta chain. The data are from a study of blood T cell repertoires in COVID-19. Study at large: Samples representing acute and convalescent COVID-19 were sourced from the United States, Italy and Spain. Nucleic acid was either cDNA or gDNA, and it came from T cells, B-cell-depleted T cells, or PBMCs.

Data came from immunoSEQ multiplex PCR; TCRdb stores just in-frame clones and leaves some out. The profile shows roughly 250,000 clones, roughly 86% of them singletons. Germline V gives CDR1 KGHSH, CDR2 LQKENI. This CDR3 has 17 residues. Trimming cost V 5 bases and J 0 bases, with 17 bases left between them. This TCR was sampled from a man aged 50 to 59 with acute or convalescent COVID-19. Material: peripheral blood. The V call is TRBV18, the J call TRBJ1-3, with D hard to call. CDR3 sequence (DNA): TGTGCCAGCTCAATCTCGCGGGCGCATAGCTCTGGAAACACCATATATTTT. It specifies CASSISRAHSSGNTIYF.